This TCR beta chain is from a study of T cell repertoires in cytomegalovirus infection. Across the study: CMV infection plus the matching HLA type was flagged by public TCR beta signatures.

MiXCR, run by TCRdb on the reads, gives a single entry per CDR3 protein. The table has nearly 550,000 distinct CDR3 sequences, about 17% seen once. Germline V gene data show CDR1 as SGDLS and CDR2 as YYNGEE. Between the trimmed V and J ends, which lost 1 base and 2 bases, there was a span of 10 bases. The CDR3 covers 14 residues. General study points: Cumulative frequency (of public TCR beta family members) identified carriers of CMV plus the relevant HLA.

A remark on this clonotype: What it binds is not known.

The clonotype originates from a human donor in good health (CMV status not recorded). Some clones in this sample may be carry-over from other donors' samples. The chain couples TRBV9 to TRBJ2-7, with D possibly TRBD1 on 6 matching bases. Sequenced sample: CD8+ T cells from PBMCs. The CDR3 sequence: CASSVSGVPYEQYF. CDR3 DNA: TGTGCCAGCAGCGTATCAGGGGTTCCCTACGAGCAGTACTTC.